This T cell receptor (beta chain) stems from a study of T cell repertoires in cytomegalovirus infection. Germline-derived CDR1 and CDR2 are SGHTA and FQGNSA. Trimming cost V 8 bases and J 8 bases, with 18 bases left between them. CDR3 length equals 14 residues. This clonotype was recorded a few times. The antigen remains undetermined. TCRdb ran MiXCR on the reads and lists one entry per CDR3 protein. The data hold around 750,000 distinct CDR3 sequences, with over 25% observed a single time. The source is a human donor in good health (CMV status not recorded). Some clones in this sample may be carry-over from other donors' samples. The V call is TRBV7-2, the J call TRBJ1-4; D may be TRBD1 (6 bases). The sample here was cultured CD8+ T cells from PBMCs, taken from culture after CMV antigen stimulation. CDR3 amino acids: CASCRRGGGEKLFF. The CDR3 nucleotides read TGTGCCAGCTGCAGGAGAGGGGGAGGCGAAAAACTGTTTTTT.